What follows are 6 T cell receptor beta chains derived from one specimen sequenced in a study of regulatory T cells in long-lasting Graves disease. TCR beta libraries were built with iRepertoire HTBI primers and Arm-PCR of CDR3 regions. Each CDR3 protein gets one entry after TCRdb re-called the multiplex PCR reads with MiXCR. The sample carries a few hundred thousand distinct CDR3 sequences, about 20% recorded once. The sample's time point: persistent/refractory GD, antithyroid drugs over 5 years with positive TRAb. Construction of the TCR library relied on RNA isolated from PBMCs. The specimen comprised peripheral blood mononuclear cells (PBMCs), sampled when the disease was refractory, from a patient treated with antithyroid drugs. Receptor source: a female donor with Graves disease.

This clonotype appeared many times. The chain recombines TRBV7-2 with TRBJ2-7; the D is unclear. Germline-derived CDR1 and CDR2 are SGHTA and FQGNSA. V lost 1 base and J lost 2, with 15 bases in between. The CDR3 covers 16 residues. The CDR3 protein is CASSLGLTPGPYEQYF. CDR3 sequence (DNA): TGTGCCAGCAGCTTAGGTCTCACACCCGGTCCCTACGAGCAGTACTTC.

This clonotype has a handful of counts. This chain uses TRBV6-1 with TRBJ2-6, with 7 bases lining up with TRBD1. Germline CDR1 and CDR2: MNHNS and SASEGT. Unmatched junction bases numbered 12, after V lost 7 bases and J lost 0 bases. The CDR3 contains 18 residues. The CDR3 nucleotides read TGTGCCAGCATAAACACCCGGGACAGTACCTCTGGGGCCAACGTCCTGACTTTC. This encodes CASINTRDSTSGANVLTF.

This clonotype was observed many times. V usage is TRBV28 and J usage is TRBJ1-5; D gene uncertain. With 4 bases removed from V and 2 bases from J, the gap between germline ends came to 12 bases. The CDR3 covers 15 residues. The germline V gene encodes CDR1 MDHEN and CDR2 SYDVKM. Here the CDR3 reads CASSSGSGGNQPQHF. The CDR3 DNA reads as TGTGCCAGCAGTTCCGGCAGTGGTGGCAATCAGCCCCAGCATTTT.

This clonotype was recorded many times. V gene TRBV12-3 or TRBV12-4 combines with J gene TRBJ2-7, with 8 bases fitting TRBD2. The J segment lost 5 bases and the V segment lost 4 bases, leaving 7 bases of the junction unmatched. The CDR3 has 14 residues. The DNA for the CDR3 is TGTGCCAGCAGTTCCGAGCGGGAGTTCGACGAGCAGTACTTC. This translates into CASSSEREFDEQYF.

This clonotype has a handful of counts. The chain carries TRBV3-1 and TRBJ1-4; perhaps TRBD1 as D (6 bases). The CDR3 has 15 residues. The V gene lost 0 bases and the J gene lost 8 bases, with 13 bases spanning the gap. The germline gives CDR1 LGHDT, CDR2 YNNKEL (reference sequence). CDR3 nucleotide sequence: TGTGCCAGCAGCCAAGATGGGACAAAGGAAGAAAAACTGTTTTTT. Translating gives CASSQDGTKEEKLFF.

This clonotype occurred many times. This chain links TRBV28 with TRBJ1-5, with 7 bases matching TRBD1. The CDR3 loop spans 17 amino acids. With 5 bases clipped from V and 0 bases from J, the junction kept 10 bases outside the gene matches. Germline assignment: CDR1 MDHEN and CDR2 SYDVKM. CDR3 amino acids: CASSTLGQAYSNQPQHF. The CDR3, as DNA: TGTGCCAGCAGTACCCTCGGACAGGCATATAGCAATCAGCCCCAGCATTTT.